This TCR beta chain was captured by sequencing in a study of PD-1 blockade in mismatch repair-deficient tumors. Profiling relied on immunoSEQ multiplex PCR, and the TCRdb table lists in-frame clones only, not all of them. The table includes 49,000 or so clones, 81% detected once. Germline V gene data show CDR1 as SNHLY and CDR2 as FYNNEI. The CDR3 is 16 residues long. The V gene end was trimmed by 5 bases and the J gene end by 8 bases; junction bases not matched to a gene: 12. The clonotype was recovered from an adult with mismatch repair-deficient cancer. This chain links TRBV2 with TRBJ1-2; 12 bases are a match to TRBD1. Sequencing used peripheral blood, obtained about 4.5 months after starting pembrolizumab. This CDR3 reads CASSPNPGQGAGGYTF. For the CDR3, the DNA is TGTGCCAGCAGTCCGAACCCGGGACAGGGGGCGGGGGGCTACACCTTC.